The rows below give T cell receptor beta chains drawn from one sample of a study of shared clonotypes between healthy human individuals. Assay used: immunoSEQ multiplex PCR; TCRdb lists only in-frame clones, some missing. This table holds over 2,000,000 clones, about 94% found once. Sequenced material: naive CD8+ T cells from PBMCs. All receptors come from a man aged 18 to 29 in good health. Some clones in this sample may be carry-over from other donors' samples. CDR3s include the opening cysteine and the closing phenylalanine or tryptophan. The D gene is left open where the match is weak. Expanded clones get a size class; other rows say once, few or many, or leave the size out.

d_gene	v_gene	j_gene	abundance	len	CDR3nt	CDR3aa
NA	TRBV5-8	TRBJ1-1	NA	16	TGTGCCAGCAATATAGGGGGGCCGAACATGAACACTGAAGCTTTCTTT	CASNIGGPNMNTEAFF
NA	TRBV27	TRBJ2-1	NA	14	TGTGCCAGCACAAGGGCCCGTGGGGACAATGAGCAGTTCTTC	CASTRARGDNEQFF
NA	TRBV5-1	TRBJ2-7	NA	16	TGCGCCAGCAGCTTCACGGGTGGGACCCGGGGCTACGAGCAGTACTTC	CASSFTGGTRGYEQYF
NA	TRBV27	TRBJ1-4	NA	15	TGTGCCAGCAGTGTTATGGGGCCAACTAATGAAAAACTGTTTTTT	CASSVMGPTNEKLFF
NA	TRBV15	TRBJ1-5	NA	15	TGTGCCACCAGCAGGCGAGCAGGGGCCGATCAGCCCCAGCATTTT	CATSRRAGADQPQHF
TRBD1	TRBV19	TRBJ2-7	NA	15	TGTGCCACCCGAGAATCGGACAGGGCCTCCTACGAGCAGTACTTC	CATRESDRASYEQYF
NA	TRBV5-1	TRBJ1-3	NA	17	TGCGCCAGCAGCTCAACAGGGTTCCCGAGCTCTGGAAACACCATATATTTT	CASSSTGFPSSGNTIYF
NA	TRBV19	TRBJ2-7	NA	14	TGTGCCAGTAGTCTTGGGACGGCTTCCTACGAGCAGTACTTC	CASSLGTASYEQYF
NA	TRBV5-1	TRBJ1-1	NA	18	TGCGCCAGCAGCTTGGCCGGGTTTCGGGTTCAAATGAACACTGAAGCTTTCTTT	CASSLAGFRVQMNTEAFF
TRBD1	TRBV14	TRBJ1-2	NA	14	TGTGCCAGCAGCCAAGAACCAGGGGGCCTTGGCTACACCTTC	CASSQEPGGLGYTF
NA	TRBV18	TRBJ2-6	NA	15	TGTGCCAGCTCACCGGGGCAGGCTGGGGCCAACGTCCTGACTTTC	CASSPGQAGANVLTF
TRBD2	TRBV5-8	TRBJ2-2	NA	16	TGTGCCAGCAGCCTAATCCTAGCGGGAGGCACCGGGGAGCTGTTTTTT	CASSLILAGGTGELFF
TRBD2	TRBV4-1	TRBJ2-1	NA	17	TGCGCCAGCAGCCAGATGGGACTAGCGGGAGTGTACAATGAGCAGTTCTTC	CASSQMGLAGVYNEQFF
NA	TRBV10-1	TRBJ2-2	NA	15	TGCGCCAGCAGTGAATCTCCAGGGTTAGTCGGGGAGCTGTTTTTT	CASSESPGLVGELFF
NA	TRBV29-1	TRBJ1-1	NA	11	TGCAGCGTTGATCAGGGAGTTGAAGCTTTCTTT	CSVDQGVEAFF
TRBD1	TRBV9	TRBJ1-2	NA	15	TGTGCCAGCAGCGGCGGGACAGGGTATCTCGATGGCTACACCTTC	CASSGGTGYLDGYTF
NA	TRBV7-9	TRBJ2-3	NA	15	TGTGCCAGCAGCTTACAGGGATCTAGCACAGATACGCAGTATTTT	CASSLQGSSTDTQYF
NA	TRBV13	TRBJ2-3	NA	13	TGTGCCACCAGTCGGGAAGGCACAGATACGCAGTATTTT	CATSREGTDTQYF
NA	TRBV2	TRBJ2-2	NA	13	TGTGCCAGCAGCGAGGAGATGGCCGGGGAGCTGTTTTTT	CASSEEMAGELFF
NA	TRBV27	TRBJ1-2	once	15	TGTGCCAGCAGCCCCCGAGGCCCGTCTAACTATGGCTACACCTTC	CASSPRGPSNYGYTF
TRBD2	TRBV28	TRBJ2-1	once	15	TGTGCCAGCAGTTTGCGGGGGGCTTTCAACAATGAGCAGTTCTTC	CASSLRGAFNNEQFF
NA	TRBV28	TRBJ2-2	NA	16	TGTGCCAGCAGTACGAGTAAGGAGGCGAACACCGGGGAGCTGTTTTTT	CASSTSKEANTGELFF
NA	TRBV28	TRBJ2-1	NA	16	TGTGCCAGCAGCCTCCCCGCCCTAAGCTCCTACAATGAGCAGTTCTTC	CASSLPALSSYNEQFF
NA	TRBV7-9	TRBJ1-4	NA	16	TGTGCCAGCAGCTTATCTCCGATGGCAGAAGATGAAAAACTGTTTTTT	CASSLSPMAEDEKLFF
TRBD2	TRBV5-8	TRBJ2-7	NA	16	TGTGCCAGCGCTCGGGATAGCGGGAGTCGAGATGGCGAGCAGTACTTC	CASARDSGSRDGEQYF
NA	TRBV9	TRBJ2-7	NA	13	TGTGCCAGCAGCGTACCGGCGGACGGGGAGCAGTACTTC	CASSVPADGEQYF